The sample holds many counts of the clone carrying this TCR beta chain. Individual cDNA molecules were tagged with unique molecular identifiers. TCRdb re-analysed the 5' RACE reads in MiXCR, keeping a single row per CDR3 protein. The sample gives around 89,000 distinct CDR3 sequences, roughly 14% of which show up once; 0.5% to 0.75% is in the top ten. This specimen belongs to a study of early T cells in non-severe SARS-CoV-2 infection. CDR3 length: 14 amino acids. CDR1 is MNHEY, CDR2 SVGAGI, per germline. J was trimmed by 4 bases and V by 4 bases; bases with no gene match: 3. This rearrangement joins TRBV6-5 to TRBJ2-2; 7 bases are shared with TRBD1. Input material: whole blood. The sequence was obtained from an adult who was a healthcare worker with PCR-confirmed SARS-CoV-2 infection or an uninfected control (not recorded which). CDR3 loop: CASSSGQPTGELFF. CDR3 in DNA: TGTGCCAGCAGTTCGGGACAGCCCACCGGGGAGCTGTTTTTT.